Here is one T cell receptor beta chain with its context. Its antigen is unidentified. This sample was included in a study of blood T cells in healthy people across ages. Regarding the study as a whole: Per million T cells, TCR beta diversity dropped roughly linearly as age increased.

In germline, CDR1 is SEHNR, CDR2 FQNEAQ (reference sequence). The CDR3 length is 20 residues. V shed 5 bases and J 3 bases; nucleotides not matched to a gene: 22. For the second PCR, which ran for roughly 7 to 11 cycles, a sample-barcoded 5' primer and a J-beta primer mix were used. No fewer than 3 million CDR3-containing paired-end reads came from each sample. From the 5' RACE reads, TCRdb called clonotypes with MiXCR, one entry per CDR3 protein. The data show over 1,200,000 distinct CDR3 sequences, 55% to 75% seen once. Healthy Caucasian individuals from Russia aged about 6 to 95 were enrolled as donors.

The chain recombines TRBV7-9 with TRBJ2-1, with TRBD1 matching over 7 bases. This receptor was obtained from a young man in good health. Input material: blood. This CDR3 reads CASSQGVGPNHYKDYNEQFF. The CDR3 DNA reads TGTGCCAGCAGCCAGGGGGTCGGACCAAACCACTACAAGGACTACAATGAGCAGTTCTTC.